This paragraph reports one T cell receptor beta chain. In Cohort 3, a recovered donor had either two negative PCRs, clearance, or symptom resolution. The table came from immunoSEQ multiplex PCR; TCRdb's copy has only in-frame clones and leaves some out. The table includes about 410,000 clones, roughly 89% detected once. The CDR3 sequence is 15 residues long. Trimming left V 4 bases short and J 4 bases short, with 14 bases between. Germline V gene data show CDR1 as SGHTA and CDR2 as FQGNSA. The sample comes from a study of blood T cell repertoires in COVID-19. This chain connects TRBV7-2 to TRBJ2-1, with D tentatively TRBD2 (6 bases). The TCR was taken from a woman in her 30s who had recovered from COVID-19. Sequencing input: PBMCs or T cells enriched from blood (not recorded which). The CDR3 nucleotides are TGTGCCAGCAGCTCTACCGGGACTGGATACAATGAGCAGTTCTTC. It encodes CASSSTGTGYNEQFF.